Below are 2 T cell receptor beta chains sequenced from a single sample in a study of sequential checkpoint blockade in melanoma. Method: immunoSEQ multiplex PCR; TCRdb's copy keeps in-frame clones and lacks some. The table lists 10,000 to 15,000 clones, around 75% of them singletons. Treatment meaning: randomized to nivolumab then ipilimumab (arm A) or the reverse (arm B). Sequencing was performed on CD8+ T cells sorted from blood (inferred from file names), taken from a patient given nivolumab and ipilimumab in sequence. These receptors all stem from a human donor with melanoma.

This clone has just one count. The V and J genes are TRBV4-1 and TRBJ1-4, with 7 positions matching TRBD1. The length of the CDR3 is 20 residues. Germline CDR1 reads MGHRA; CDR2 reads YSYEKL. V shed 1 base, J shed 0 bases, and the junction held 14 bases outside the gene matches. The CDR3 loop reads CASSQVPRDSRLPTNEKLFF. CDR3 sequence (DNA): TGCGCCAGCAGCCAAGTACCGAGGGACAGCAGACTACCAACTAATGAAAAACTGTTTTTT.

The J gene is TRBJ2-7, the V gene TRBV19, with 9 bases that match TRBD1. V was pared by 5 bases and J by 6 bases, with 8 bases of the junction left unmatched. CDR1 is LNHDA and CDR2 is SQIVND in the germline V gene (reference sequence). CDR3 length: 14 amino acids. The CDR3 DNA sequence: TGTGCCAGTAGTTCCCGGGACAGGGTGGGCGAGCAGTACTTC. Its protein product is CASSSRDRVGEQYF.